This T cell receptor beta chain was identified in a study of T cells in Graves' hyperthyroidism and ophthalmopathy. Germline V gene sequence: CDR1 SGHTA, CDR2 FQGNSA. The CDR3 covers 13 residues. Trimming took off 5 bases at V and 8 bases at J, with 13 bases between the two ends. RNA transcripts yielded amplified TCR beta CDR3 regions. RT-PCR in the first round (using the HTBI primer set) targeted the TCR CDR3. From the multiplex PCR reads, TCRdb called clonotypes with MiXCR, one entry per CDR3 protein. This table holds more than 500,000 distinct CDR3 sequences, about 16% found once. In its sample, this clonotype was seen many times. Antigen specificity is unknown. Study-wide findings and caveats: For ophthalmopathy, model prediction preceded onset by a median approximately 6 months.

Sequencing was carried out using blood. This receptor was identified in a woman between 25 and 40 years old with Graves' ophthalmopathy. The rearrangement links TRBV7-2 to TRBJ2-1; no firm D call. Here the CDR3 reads CASSPITADEQFF. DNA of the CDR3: TGTGCCAGCAGCCCCATTACGGCCGATGAGCAGTTCTTC.